This T cell receptor (beta chain) was sequenced in a study of blood T cell repertoires in COVID-19. In the authors' methods: Counts of nucleated cells, estimated from reference gene primer amplification, were obtained. Assay used: immunoSEQ multiplex PCR; TCRdb lists only in-frame clones, some missing. For V, J and clone size, that table is used; D and trimming come from the DNA. The sample shows 210,000 or so clones, roughly 84% of them seen only once. The germline V and J ends were trimmed by 9 bases and 7 bases, with 7 bases remaining between them. The CDR3 runs to 11 residues. Germline V gene data show CDR1 as SGHTA and CDR2 as FQGNSA.

V is TRBV7-2 and J is TRBJ1-6; no reliable D call. The receptor was isolated from a human donor in a cohort sampled during active COVID-19. Material: peripheral blood. CDR3 sequence reads: CASSLNSPLHF. Written as DNA, the CDR3 is TGTGCCAGTAGCCTAAATTCACCCCTCCACTTT. The whole variable domain, filled in from reference TRBV7-2 and TRBJ1-6, reads GAGVSQSPSNKVTEKGKDVELRCDPISGHTALYWYRQSLGQGLEFLIYFQGNSAPDKSGLPSDRFSAERTGGSVSTLTIQRTQQEDSAVYLCASSLNSPLHFGNGTRLTVT.